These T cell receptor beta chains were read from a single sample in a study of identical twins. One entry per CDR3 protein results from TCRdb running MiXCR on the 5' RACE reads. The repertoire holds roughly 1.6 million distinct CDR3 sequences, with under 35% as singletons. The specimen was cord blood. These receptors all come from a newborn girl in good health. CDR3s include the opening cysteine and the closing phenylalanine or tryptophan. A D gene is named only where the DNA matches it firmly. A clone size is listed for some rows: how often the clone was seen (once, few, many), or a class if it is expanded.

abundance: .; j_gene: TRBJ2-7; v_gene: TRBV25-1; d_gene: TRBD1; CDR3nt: TGTGCCAGGGGGGACAGACCCTACGAGCAGTACTTC; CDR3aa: CARGDRPYEQYF
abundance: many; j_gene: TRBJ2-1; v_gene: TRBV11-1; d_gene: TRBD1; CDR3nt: TGTGCCAGCAGCTTAGCTACGATCAGGGGGAACAATGAGCAGTTCTTC; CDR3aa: CASSLATIRGNNEQFF
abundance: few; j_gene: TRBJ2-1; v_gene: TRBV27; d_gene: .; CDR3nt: TGTGCCAGCAAGGGGGTGAGGTCGGGAGGAAGGGGGTACAATGAGCAGTTCTTC; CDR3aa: CASKGVRSGGRGYNEQFF
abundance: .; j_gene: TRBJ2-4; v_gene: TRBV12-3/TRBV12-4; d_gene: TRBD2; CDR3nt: TGTGCCAGCAGTTTTGGACTAGCGGGGGGTGTCAAAAACATTCAGTACTTC; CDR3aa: CASSFGLAGGVKNIQYF
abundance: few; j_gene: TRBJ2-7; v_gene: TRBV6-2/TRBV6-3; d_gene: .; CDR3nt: TGTGCCAGCAGTTACCCTGGGACCTACTACGAGCAGTACTTC; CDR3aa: CASSYPGTYYEQYF
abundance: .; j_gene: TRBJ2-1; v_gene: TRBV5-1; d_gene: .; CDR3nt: TGCGCCAGCAGCTCCCCATCCGCCTACAATGAGCAGTTCTTC; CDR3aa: CASSSPSAYNEQFF
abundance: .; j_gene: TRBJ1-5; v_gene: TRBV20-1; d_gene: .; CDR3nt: TGCAGTGCTAGAGATTCGGGACGTAAAAATCAGCCCCAGCATTTT; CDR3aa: CSARDSGRKNQPQHF
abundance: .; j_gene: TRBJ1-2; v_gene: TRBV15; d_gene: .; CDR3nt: TGTGGCACACAAGGCGGGTATGGCTACACCTTC; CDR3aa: CGTQGGYGYTF
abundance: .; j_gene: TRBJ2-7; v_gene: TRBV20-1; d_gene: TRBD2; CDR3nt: TGCAGTGCTAGGGTAGCGGGATTCCACTACGAGCAGTACTTC; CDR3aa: CSARVAGFHYEQYF
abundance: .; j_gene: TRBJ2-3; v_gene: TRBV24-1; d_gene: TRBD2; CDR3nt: TGTGCCACCAGTGACCCCGTCCGACTAGCGGGAGCCCCCTCAGATACGCAGTATTTT; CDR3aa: CATSDPVRLAGAPSDTQYF
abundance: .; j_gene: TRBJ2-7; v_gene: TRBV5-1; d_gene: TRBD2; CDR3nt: TGCGCCAGCAGCTTGGGACTAGCGGGAGCTTATCTCTCCTACGAGCAGTACTTC; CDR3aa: CASSLGLAGAYLSYEQYF
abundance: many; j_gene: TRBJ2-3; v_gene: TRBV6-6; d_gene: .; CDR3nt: TGTGCCAGCAGTCACACTAGCAGCACAGATACGCAGTATTTT; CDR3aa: CASSHTSSTDTQYF
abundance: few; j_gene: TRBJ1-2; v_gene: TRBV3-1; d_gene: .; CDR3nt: TGTGCCAGCAGCCAAGGAGTAGACCAGTATGGCTACACCTTC; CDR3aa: CASSQGVDQYGYTF
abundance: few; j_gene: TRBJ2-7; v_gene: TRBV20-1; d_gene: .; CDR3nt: TGCAGTGTTGGAACGACGGGTTTCTCCTACGAGCAGTACTTC; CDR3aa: CSVGTTGFSYEQYF
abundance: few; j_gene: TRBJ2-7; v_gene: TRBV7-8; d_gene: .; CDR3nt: TGTGCCAGCAGCTTTGACTTGGGGTACGAGCAGTACTTC; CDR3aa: CASSFDLGYEQYF
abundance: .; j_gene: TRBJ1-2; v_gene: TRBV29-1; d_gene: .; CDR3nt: TGCAGCGTTTTACCCCAGGGAAATGAGGGCTACACCTTC; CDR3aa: CSVLPQGNEGYTF
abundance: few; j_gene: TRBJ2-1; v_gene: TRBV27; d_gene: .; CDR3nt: TGTGCCAGCAGTCTAGCGAGGGAGTACAATGAGCAGTTCTTC; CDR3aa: CASSLAREYNEQFF
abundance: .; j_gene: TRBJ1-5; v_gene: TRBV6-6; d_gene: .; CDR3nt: TGTGCCAGCAGTTACTCAAGTATGACGGGGAAAGGTCAGCCCCAGCATTTT; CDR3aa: CASSYSSMTGKGQPQHF
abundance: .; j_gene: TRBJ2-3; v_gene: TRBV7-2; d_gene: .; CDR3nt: TGTGCCAGCAGCTTAGGCAGGGCCACAGGTACGCAGTATTTT; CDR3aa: CASSLGRATGTQYF
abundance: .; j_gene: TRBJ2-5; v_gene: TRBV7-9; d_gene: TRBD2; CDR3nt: TGTGCCAGCAGCTTACTAGCGGGAGCTGATTTGGAGACCCAGTACTTC; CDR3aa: CASSLLAGADLETQYF
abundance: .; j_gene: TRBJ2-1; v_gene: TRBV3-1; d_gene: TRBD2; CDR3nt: TGTGCCAGCAGCCCCCTAGCGGGGTTACATGAGCAGTTCTTC; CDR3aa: CASSPLAGLHEQFF
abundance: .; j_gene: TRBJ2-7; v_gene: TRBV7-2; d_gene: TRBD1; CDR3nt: TGTGCCAGCAGCTACAGGGGTTACAATGGGCAGTACTTC; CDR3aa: CASSYRGYNGQYF
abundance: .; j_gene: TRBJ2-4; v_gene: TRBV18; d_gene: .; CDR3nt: TGTGCCAGCTCACCAATGAGCACCAGCATTCAGTACTTC; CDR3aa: CASSPMSTSIQYF
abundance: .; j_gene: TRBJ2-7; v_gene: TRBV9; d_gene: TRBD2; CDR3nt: TGTGCCAGCAGCGTAGGGCTAGCGGGAGGTATCTACAATGAGCAGTACTTC; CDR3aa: CASSVGLAGGIYNEQYF
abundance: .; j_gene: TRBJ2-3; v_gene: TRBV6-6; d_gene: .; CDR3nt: TGTGCCAGCAGTTTGCGCACTCCCGCAACAGATACGCAGTATTTT; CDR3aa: CASSLRTPATDTQYF
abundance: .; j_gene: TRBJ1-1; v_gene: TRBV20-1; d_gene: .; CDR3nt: TGCAGTGGTACCCAGGGGCAGGGAGCTTTCTTT; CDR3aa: CSGTQGQGAFF
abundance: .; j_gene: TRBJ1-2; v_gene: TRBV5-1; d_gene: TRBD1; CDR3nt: TGCGCCAGCACTTCCGGACAGGGTGACTATGGCTACACCTTC; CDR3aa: CASTSGQGDYGYTF
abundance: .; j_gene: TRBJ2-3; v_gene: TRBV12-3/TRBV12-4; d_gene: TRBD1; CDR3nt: TGTGCCAGCAGTTTAGACGGGACAGGGAGAGCAGATACGCAGTATTTT; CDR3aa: CASSLDGTGRADTQYF
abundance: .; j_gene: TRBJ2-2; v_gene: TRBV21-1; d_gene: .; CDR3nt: TGTGCCAGTCCCTCAACTCCTAGCGGGAGGGCCCAAGGGACCGGGGAGCTGTTTTTT; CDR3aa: CASPSTPSGRAQGTGELFF
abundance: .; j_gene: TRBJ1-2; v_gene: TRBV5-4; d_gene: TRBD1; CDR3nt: TGTGCCAGCAGCTTGGGGGGACAGGGGGCAAATGGCTACACCTTC; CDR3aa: CASSLGGQGANGYTF
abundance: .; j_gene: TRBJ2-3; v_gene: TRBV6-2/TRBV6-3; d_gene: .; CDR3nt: TGTGCCAGCAGTTACGGAGTTTCGCAGTATTTT; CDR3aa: CASSYGVSQYF
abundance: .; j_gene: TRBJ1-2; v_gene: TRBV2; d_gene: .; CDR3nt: TGTGCCATTATCCTCCGGGACACCTCTAACTATGGCTACACCTTC; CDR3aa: CAIILRDTSNYGYTF
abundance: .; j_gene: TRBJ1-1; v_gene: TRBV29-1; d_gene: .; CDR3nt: TGCAGCGTTTGGGAGCCCTGGGGGGGCGCGAACACTGAAGCTTTCTTT; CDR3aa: CSVWEPWGGANTEAFF
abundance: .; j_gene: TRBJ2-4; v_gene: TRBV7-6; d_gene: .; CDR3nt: TGTGCCAGCAGCTTAGCTTCTCCAGGGGGGTCCAAAAACATTCAGTACTTC; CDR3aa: CASSLASPGGSKNIQYF
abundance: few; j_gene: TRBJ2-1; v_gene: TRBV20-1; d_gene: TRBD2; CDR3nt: TGCAGTGCCCGACCACTAGCGGGAGTAGTTGAGCAGTTCTTC; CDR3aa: CSARPLAGVVEQFF
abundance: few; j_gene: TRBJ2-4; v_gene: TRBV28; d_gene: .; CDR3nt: TGTGCCAGCAGTTTGGACAGAATCAAAAACATTCAGTACTTC; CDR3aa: CASSLDRIKNIQYF
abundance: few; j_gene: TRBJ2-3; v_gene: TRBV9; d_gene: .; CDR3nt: TGTGCCAGCAGCGTAGGCAGGGCAAGGGACTTGCAGTATTTT; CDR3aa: CASSVGRARDLQYF
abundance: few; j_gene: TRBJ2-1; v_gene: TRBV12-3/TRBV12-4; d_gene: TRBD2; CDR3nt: TGTGCCAGCAGCCCGGGACTAGCAAGACACAATGAGCAGTTCTTC; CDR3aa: CASSPGLARHNEQFF
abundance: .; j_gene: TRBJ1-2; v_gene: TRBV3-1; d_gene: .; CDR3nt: TGTGCCAGCAGCCGGACGGGGGTTGGGTATGGCTACACCTTC; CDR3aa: CASSRTGVGYGYTF
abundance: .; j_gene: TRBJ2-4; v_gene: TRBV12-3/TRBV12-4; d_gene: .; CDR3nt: TGTGCCAGCAGCGATCGGGACTCACTAGCCAAAAACATTCAGTACTTC; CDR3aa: CASSDRDSLAKNIQYF
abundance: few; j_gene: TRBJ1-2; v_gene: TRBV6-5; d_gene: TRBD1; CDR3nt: TGTGCCAGCAGTTACTCCGGACAGGGGTTTCATGGCTACACCTTC; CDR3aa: CASSYSGQGFHGYTF